The 13 T cell receptor beta chains presented below share a single source sample, sequenced in a study of identical twins. TCRdb re-analysed the 5' RACE reads in MiXCR, keeping a single row per CDR3 protein. Of under 350,000 distinct CDR3 sequences listed, roughly 10% are singletons. This same sample was also part of a study on yellow fever vaccine responses in identical twins.

Sequencing was done on a sample of CD8+ T cells sorted from blood. The receptors originated from a woman younger than 35 in good health.

At least ten counts were recorded for this clonotype. This rearrangement joins TRBV5-1 to TRBJ1-3; the match to TRBD1 covers 11 bases. The CDR3 spans 16 residues. Per germline, CDR1 SGHRS and CDR2 YFSETQ. With V trimmed by 4 bases and J by 3 bases, 6 bases remained unmatched. The CDR3 sequence is CASSRTGGLDGNTIYF. The CDR3 DNA sequence: TGCGCCAGCAGCCGGACAGGGGGCCTGGATGGAAACACCATATATTTT. The full variable domain, in which reference TRBV5-1 and TRBJ1-3 provide the parts outside the CDR3, is KAGVTQTPRYLIKTRGQQVTLSCSPISGHRSVSWYQQTPGQGLQFLFEYFSETQRNKGNFPGRFSGRQFSNSRSEMNVSTLELGDSALYLCASSRTGGLDGNTIYFGEGSWLTVV.

This chain connects TRBV7-9 to TRBJ2-3; 8 bases fit TRBD1. V lost 5 bases to trimming and J lost 6 bases; unmatched junction nucleotides: 13. The CDR3 is made up of 16 amino acids. The germline V gene has CDR1 SEHNR and CDR2 FQNEAQ (reference sequence). CDR3 protein: CASSPTRRGPVDTQYF. The DNA of the CDR3 is TGTGCCAGCAGCCCAACCCGCAGGGGGCCCGTTGATACGCAGTATTTT. Complete variable domain (other parts from reference TRBV7-9 and TRBJ2-3): DTGVSQNPRHKITKRGQNVTFRCDPISEHNRLYWYRQTLGQGPEFLTYFQNEAQLEKSRLLSDRFSAERPKGSFSTLEIQRTEQGDSAMYLCASSPTRRGPVDTQYFGPGTRLTVL.

This clonotype was seen a few times. This chain connects TRBV28 to TRBJ2-7, with 7 positions matching TRBD1. In germline, CDR1 is MDHEN, CDR2 SYDVKM. V lost 7 bases to trimming and J lost 0 bases; unmatched junction nucleotides: 6. The CDR3 has 14 amino acids. DNA of the CDR3: TGTGCCAGCACCGCGACAGGGAGCTCCTACGAGCAGTACTTC. Protein: CASTATGSSYEQYF.

This clonotype was recorded many times. The DNA of the CDR3 is TGTGCCAGCAGTCCTGACAGGGATAATGAAAAACTGTTTTTT. Translated: CASSPDRDNEKLFF. The V and J genes are TRBV27 and TRBJ1-4; 7 bases agree with TRBD1. The V and J ends lost 5 bases and 4 bases, in that order; junction bases with no gene match: 4. Per germline, CDR1 MNHEY and CDR2 SMNVEV (reference sequence). The CDR3 runs 14 residues.

This clonotype occurred many times. The chain uses TRBV28 and TRBJ2-5, with D hard to call. The CDR3 sequence is 12 residues long. Trimming removed 2 bases at V and 3 bases at J, with 4 bases between. The germline CDR1 and CDR2 sequences are MDHEN and SYDVKM. The CDR3 region has the DNA TGTGCCAGCAGTTTACGGGAAGAGACCCAGTACTTC. It codes for CASSLREETQYF.

This clonotype has ten or more counts. V is TRBV20-1 and J is TRBJ2-7; TRBD1 aligns across 8 bases. Germline assignment: CDR1 DFQATT and CDR2 SNEGSKA (reference sequence). The V and J ends lost 2 bases and 6 bases, in that order; junction bases with no gene match: 9. The CDR3 has 14 amino acids. CDR3 bases: TGCAGTGCTAGATTTCAGGGGGCTAGCGTCGAGCAGTACTTC. Amino acid sequence: CSARFQGASVEQYF.

This clonotype was counted between two and nine times. In DNA, the CDR3 is TGTGCCAGCAGCCCGACCGCAGGTTTGCTTGAAGCTTTCTTT. This codes for CASSPTAGLLEAFF. The genes are TRBV7-6 and TRBJ1-1; no clear D gene. The CDR3 has 14 amino acids. With 5 bases removed from V and 7 bases from J, the gap between germline ends came to 17 bases. Germline CDR1 reads SGHVS; CDR2 reads FNYEAQ. Based on the CDR3 plus reference TRBV7-6 and TRBJ1-1, the full variable domain is GAGVSQSPRYKVTKRGQDVALRCDPISGHVSLYWYRQALGQGPEFLTYFNYEAQQDKSGLPNDRFSAERPEGSISTLTIQRTEQRDSAMYRCASSPTAGLLEAFFGQGTRLTVV.

In its sample, this clonotype was seen many times. This chain links TRBV12-3 or TRBV12-4 with TRBJ2-2, with 9 bases that match TRBD1. This CDR3 region has 15 residues. V was pared by 4 bases and J by 4 bases, with 4 bases of the junction left unmatched. The CDR3 loop is CASSSGTGLTGELFF. Written as DNA, the CDR3 is TGTGCCAGCAGTTCGGGGACAGGGCTCACCGGGGAGCTGTTTTTT.

This clonotype occurred many times. The rearrangement links TRBV4-3 to TRBJ1-1; D not certain. CDR1 and CDR2 from the germline V gene are LGHNA and YSLEER. Trimming cost V 0 bases and J 7 bases, with 9 bases left between them. CDR3 length equals 13 residues. In nucleotides, the CDR3 is TGCGCCAGCAGCCAAGATTTTGACGGTGAAGCTTTCTTT. Amino acid sequence: CASSQDFDGEAFF.

The chain joins TRBV12-3 or TRBV12-4 to TRBJ2-2, with 7 bases fitting TRBD2. The trim removed 5 bases at V and 0 bases at J, leaving 6 bases unmatched. The CDR3 consists of 16 residues. The CDR3 loop is CASSDLAVANTGELFF. The DNA for the CDR3 is TGTGCCAGCAGTGACCTAGCGGTCGCGAACACCGGGGAGCTGTTTTTT.

This clonotype was detected a few times. V is TRBV4-3 and J is TRBJ2-7, with unresolved D. V shed 1 base and J shed 4 bases, with 8 bases lying between them. Germline V gives CDR1 LGHNA, CDR2 YSLEER. The CDR3 spans 13 residues. This CDR3 is CASSQVWGYEQYF. CDR3 DNA sequence: TGCGCCAGCAGCCAAGTTTGGGGATACGAGCAGTACTTC.

This clonotype was seen at least ten times. The rearrangement joins TRBV12-3 or TRBV12-4 to TRBJ2-5, with unresolved D. V was shortened by 7 bases and J by 4 bases, with 13 bases between the two germline ends. This CDR3 spans 13 amino acids. CDR3 sequence: CASIARMGETQYF. DNA of the CDR3: TGTGCCAGCATTGCCCGGATGGGAGAGACCCAGTACTTC.

The chain employs TRBV7-2 and TRBJ2-5; TRBD2 matches 10 bases. The V gene end was trimmed by 6 bases and the J gene end by 0 bases; junction bases not matched to a gene: 7. CDR3 length equals 16 residues. Germline assignment: CDR1 SGHTA and CDR2 FQGNSA. CDR3: CASSQGLAEYQETQYF. The CDR3 region has the DNA TGTGCCAGCAGTCAAGGACTAGCGGAGTACCAAGAGACCCAGTACTTC.